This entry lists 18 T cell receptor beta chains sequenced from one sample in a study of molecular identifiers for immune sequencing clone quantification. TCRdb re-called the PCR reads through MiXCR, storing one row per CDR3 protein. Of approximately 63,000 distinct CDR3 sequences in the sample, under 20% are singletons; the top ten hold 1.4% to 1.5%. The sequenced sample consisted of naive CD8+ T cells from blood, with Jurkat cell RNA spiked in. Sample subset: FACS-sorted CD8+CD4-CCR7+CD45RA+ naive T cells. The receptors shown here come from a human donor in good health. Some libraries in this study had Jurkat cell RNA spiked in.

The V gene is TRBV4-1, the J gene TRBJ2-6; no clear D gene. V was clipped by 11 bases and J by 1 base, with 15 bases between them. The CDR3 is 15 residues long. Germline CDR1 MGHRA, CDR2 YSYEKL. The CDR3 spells CAGSPWWSGANVLTF. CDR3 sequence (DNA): TGCGCCGGTAGCCCTTGGTGGTCTGGGGCCAACGTCCTGACTTTC.

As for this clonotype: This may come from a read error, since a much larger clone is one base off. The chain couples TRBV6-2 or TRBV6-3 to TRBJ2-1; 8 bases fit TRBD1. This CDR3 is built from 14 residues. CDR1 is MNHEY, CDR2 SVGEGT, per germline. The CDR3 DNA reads TGTGCCAGCAGTCACATGTGGACAGGGAATGAGCAGCTCTTC. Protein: CASSHMWTGNEQLF.

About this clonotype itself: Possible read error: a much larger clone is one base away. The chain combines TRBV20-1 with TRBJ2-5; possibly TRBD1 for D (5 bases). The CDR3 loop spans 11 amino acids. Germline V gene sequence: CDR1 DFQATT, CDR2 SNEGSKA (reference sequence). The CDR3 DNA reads TGCAGTGCTCAGGGTCAAGAGACCCAGCACTTC. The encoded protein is CSAQGQETQHF.

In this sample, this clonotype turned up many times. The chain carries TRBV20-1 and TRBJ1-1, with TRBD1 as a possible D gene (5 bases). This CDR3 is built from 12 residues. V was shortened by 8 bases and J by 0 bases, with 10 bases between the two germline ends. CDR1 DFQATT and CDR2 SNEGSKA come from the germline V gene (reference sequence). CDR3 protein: CSKTELNTEAFF. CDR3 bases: TGCAGTAAGACAGAGCTGAACACTGAAGCTTTCTTT.

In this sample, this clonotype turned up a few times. Written as DNA, the CDR3 is TGTGCCAGCAGTTTATCGAGCGGGAGCTCCTACAATGAGCAGTTCTTC. This codes for CASSLSSGSSYNEQFF. This chain links TRBV27 with TRBJ2-1, with 8 bases matching TRBD2. The CDR3 runs 16 residues. CDR1 and CDR2 from the germline V gene are MNHEY and SMNVEV (reference sequence). Trimming cost V 0 bases and J 0 bases; bases outside gene matches: 1.

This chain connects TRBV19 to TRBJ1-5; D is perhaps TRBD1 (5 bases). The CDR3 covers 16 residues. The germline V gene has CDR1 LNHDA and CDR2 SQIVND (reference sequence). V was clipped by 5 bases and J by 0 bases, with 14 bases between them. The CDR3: CASSATGTGSNQPQHF. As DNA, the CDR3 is TGTGCCAGTAGTGCCACGGGGACCGGTAGCAATCAGCCCCAGCATTTT.

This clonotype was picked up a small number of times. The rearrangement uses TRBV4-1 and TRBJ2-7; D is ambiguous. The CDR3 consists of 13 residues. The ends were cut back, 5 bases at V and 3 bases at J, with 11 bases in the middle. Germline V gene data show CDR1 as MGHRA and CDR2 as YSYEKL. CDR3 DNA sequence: TGCGCCAGCAGCAGGGTCCCTAACTACGAGCAGTACTTC. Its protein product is CASSRVPNYEQYF.

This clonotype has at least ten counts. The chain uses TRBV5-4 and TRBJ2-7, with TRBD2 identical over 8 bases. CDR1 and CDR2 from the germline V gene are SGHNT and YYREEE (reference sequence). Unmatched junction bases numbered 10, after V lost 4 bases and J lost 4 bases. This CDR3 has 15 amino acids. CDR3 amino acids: CASSGASGSTYEQYF. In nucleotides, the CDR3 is TGTGCCAGCAGCGGGGCCAGCGGGAGTACTTACGAGCAGTACTTC.

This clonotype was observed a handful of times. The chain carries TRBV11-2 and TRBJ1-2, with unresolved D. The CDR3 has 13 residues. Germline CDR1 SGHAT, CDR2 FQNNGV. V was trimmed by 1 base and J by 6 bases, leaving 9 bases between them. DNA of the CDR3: TGTGCCAGCAGCTTAGGGACTGGGAATGGCTACACCTTC. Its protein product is CASSLGTGNGYTF.

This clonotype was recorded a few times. CDR3 sequence (DNA): TGTGCCATCAGTGAGTCAGGGGGAGAGCAGTTCTTC. This sequence encodes CAISESGGEQFF. The rearrangement joins TRBV10-3 to TRBJ2-1; tentatively, D is TRBD1 (6 bases). The germline V and J ends were trimmed by 0 bases and 10 bases, with 7 bases remaining between them. The germline gives CDR1 ENHRY, CDR2 SYGVKD. CDR3 size: 12 residues.

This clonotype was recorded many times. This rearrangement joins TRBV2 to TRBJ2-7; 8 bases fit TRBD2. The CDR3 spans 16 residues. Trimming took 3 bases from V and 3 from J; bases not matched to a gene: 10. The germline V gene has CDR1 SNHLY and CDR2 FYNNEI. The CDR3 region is CASSEGLAGGGYEQYF. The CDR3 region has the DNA TGTGCCAGCAGTGAGGGATTGGCGGGAGGCGGCTACGAGCAGTACTTC. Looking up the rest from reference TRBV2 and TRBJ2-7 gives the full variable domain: EPEVTQTPSHQVTQMGQEVILRCVPISNHLYFYWYRQILGQKVEFLVSFYNNEISEKSEIFDDQFSVERPDGSNFTLKIRSTKLEDSAMYFCASSEGLAGGGYEQYFGPGTRLTVT.

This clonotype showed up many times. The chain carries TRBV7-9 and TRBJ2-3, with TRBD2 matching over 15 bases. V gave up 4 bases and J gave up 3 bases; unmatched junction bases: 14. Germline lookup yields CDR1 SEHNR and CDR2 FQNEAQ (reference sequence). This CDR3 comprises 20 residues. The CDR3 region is CASSSHAGLAGGFLTDTQYF. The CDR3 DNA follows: TGTGCCAGCAGCTCCCACGCCGGACTAGCGGGAGGGTTTTTGACAGATACGCAGTATTTT.

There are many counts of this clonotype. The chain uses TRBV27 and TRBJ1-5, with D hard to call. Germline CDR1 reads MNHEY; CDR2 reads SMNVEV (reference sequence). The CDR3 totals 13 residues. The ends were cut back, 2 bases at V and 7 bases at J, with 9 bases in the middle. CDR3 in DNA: TGTGCCAGCAGTTTAGCCCATGGACAGCCCCAGCATTTT. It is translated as CASSLAHGQPQHF.

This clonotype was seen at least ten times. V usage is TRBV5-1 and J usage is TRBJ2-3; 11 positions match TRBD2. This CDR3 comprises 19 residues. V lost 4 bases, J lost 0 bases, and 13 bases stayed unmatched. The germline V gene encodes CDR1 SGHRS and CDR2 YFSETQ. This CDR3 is CASSIHSGTSGPSTDTQYF. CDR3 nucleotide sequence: TGCGCCAGCAGCATCCATTCCGGGACTAGCGGACCGAGCACAGATACGCAGTATTTT.

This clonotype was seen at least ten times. The CDR3 loop reads CASSPSGGWDNEQFF. The CDR3, as DNA: TGTGCCAGCAGCCCGTCGGGGGGCTGGGACAATGAGCAGTTCTTC. The chain joins TRBV11-2 to TRBJ2-1, with D perhaps TRBD2 (7 bases). The CDR3 runs to 15 residues. CDR1 SGHAT and CDR2 FQNNGV come from the germline V gene. V dropped 5 bases and J dropped 5 bases, with 16 bases sitting between them.

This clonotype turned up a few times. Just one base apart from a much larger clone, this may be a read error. CDR3 loop: CASSVRQGSPTEAFF. The CDR3 DNA sequence: TGTGCCAGCAGCGTACGACAGGGGTCACCCACTGAAGCTTTCTTT. The rearrangement joins TRBV7-9 to TRBJ1-1; 8 nucleotides agree with TRBD1. The CDR3 is made up of 15 amino acids. The germline V gene has CDR1 SEHNR and CDR2 FQNEAQ (reference sequence). V lost 5 bases and J lost 4; bases outside the gene matches: 9.

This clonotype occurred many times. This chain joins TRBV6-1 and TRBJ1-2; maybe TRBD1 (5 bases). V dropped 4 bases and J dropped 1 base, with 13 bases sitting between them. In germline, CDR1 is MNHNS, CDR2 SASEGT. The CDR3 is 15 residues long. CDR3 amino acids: CASSVGQTNNYGYTF. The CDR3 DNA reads TGTGCCAGCAGTGTAGGACAAACTAATAACTATGGCTACACCTTC.

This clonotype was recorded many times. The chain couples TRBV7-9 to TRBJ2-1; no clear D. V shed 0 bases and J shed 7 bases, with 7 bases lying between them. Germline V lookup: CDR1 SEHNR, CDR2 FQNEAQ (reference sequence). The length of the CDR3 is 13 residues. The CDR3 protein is CASSLALGNEQFF. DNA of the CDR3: TGTGCCAGCAGCTTAGCTCTTGGTAATGAGCAGTTCTTC.